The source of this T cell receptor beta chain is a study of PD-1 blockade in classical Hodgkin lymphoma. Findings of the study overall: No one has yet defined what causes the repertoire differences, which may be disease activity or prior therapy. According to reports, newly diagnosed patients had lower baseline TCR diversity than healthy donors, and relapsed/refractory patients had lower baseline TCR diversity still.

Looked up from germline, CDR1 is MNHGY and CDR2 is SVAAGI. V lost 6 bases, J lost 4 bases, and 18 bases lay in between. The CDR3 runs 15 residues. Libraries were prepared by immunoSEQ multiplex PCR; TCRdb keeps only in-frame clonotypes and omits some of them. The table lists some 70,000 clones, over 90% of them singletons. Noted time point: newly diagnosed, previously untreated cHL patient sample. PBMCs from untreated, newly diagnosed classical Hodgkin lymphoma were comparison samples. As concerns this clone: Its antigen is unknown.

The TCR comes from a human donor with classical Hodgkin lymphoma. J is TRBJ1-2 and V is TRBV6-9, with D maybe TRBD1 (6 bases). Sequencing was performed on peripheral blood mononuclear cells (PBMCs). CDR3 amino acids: CASSRNRDPSYGYTF. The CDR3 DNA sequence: TGTGCCAGCAGCCGCAACAGGGATCCTTCCTATGGCTACACCTTC.